The 11 T cell receptor beta chains listed next were all sequenced from one sample in a study of T cell repertoires in cytomegalovirus infection. These receptors' antigens are unknown. TCRdb re-called the reads with MiXCR, one entry per CDR3 protein. The table has 700,000 to 850,000 distinct CDR3 sequences, 32% seen once; the top ten hold around an eighth. The sequences come from cultured CD8+ T cells from PBMCs, collected from culture after CMV antigen stimulation. Every receptor here comes from a human donor in good health (CMV status not recorded). Some clones in this sample may be carry-over from other donors' samples.

To note about this clonotype: A read error may explain this, as a much larger clone is one base away. The chain employs TRBV7-6 and TRBJ2-1, with D perhaps assigned TRBD1 or TRBD2 (5 bases each). Germline V CDR1 and CDR2: SGHVS, FNYEAQ. The CDR3 is 16 amino acids. Trimming pared 5 bases from V and 12 bases from J, leaving 26 bases between. CDR3 protein: CASSEEVGTTSSGQFF. CDR3 nucleotides: TGTGCCAGCAGCGAAGAAGTAGGGACCACCTCTTCGGGGCAGTTCTTC.

The V call is TRBV20-1, the J call TRBJ2-1; no firm D call. Trimming cost V 0 bases and J 5 bases, with 5 bases left between them. CDR3 length: 12 residues. CDR1 is DFQATT and CDR2 is SNEGSKA in the germline V gene (reference sequence). CDR3 nucleotides: TGCAGTGCTAGAGAAATAAACAATGAGCAGTTCTTC. Its translation: CSAREINNEQFF.

V usage is TRBV5-6 and J usage is TRBJ2-7; weak D call: TRBD2 (6 bases). CDR1 SGHDT and CDR2 YYEEEE come from the germline V gene. CDR3 length: 18 amino acids. V was trimmed by 3 bases and J by 4 bases, leaving 26 bases between them. The CDR3 DNA is TGTGCCAGCAGCTGGGGGAAGTCCTCTGGATTGGGGACTTACGAGCAGTACGTC. This translates into CASSWGKSSGLGTYEQYV.

This clonotype was seen repeatedly, ten times or more. The chain is built from TRBV7-8 and TRBJ1-1, with D perhaps TRBD1 (5 bases). CDR1 SGHVS and CDR2 FQNEAQ come from the germline V gene. The ends were cut back, 5 bases at V and 3 bases at J, with 16 bases in the middle. The length of the CDR3 is 15 residues. CDR3 residues: CASSPPAGVYTEAFF. For the CDR3, the DNA is TGTGCCAGCAGCCCACCGGCGGGGGTGTACACTGAAGCTTTCTTT.

A word on this clonotype: At one boundary the junction diverges from the germline segment, which might be a read error. The chain has TRBV7-7 and TRBJ2-1; TRBD2 matches at 7 bases. Germline CDR1 and CDR2: SSHAT and FNYEAQ (reference sequence). CDR3 length: 16 amino acids. The CDR3 is CASSPHREDSYNEQFF. CDR3 sequence (DNA): TGTGCTAGCAGTCCCCATCGGGAGGACTCCTACAATGAGCAGTTCTTC.

This clonotype has only a few counts. The V gene is TRBV20-1, the J gene TRBJ2-5; D uncertain. Per germline, CDR1 DFQATT and CDR2 SNEGSKA (reference sequence). With 3 bases removed from V and 0 bases from J, the gap between germline ends came to 11 bases. The CDR3 is made up of 14 amino acids. CDR3 loop: CSASESVYQETQYF. DNA of the CDR3: TGCAGTGCTAGCGAGTCGGTGTACCAAGAGACCCAGTACTTC.

This clonotype turned up a few times. The gene calls are TRBV12-3 or TRBV12-4 and TRBJ2-1; D not resolved. V lost 4 bases to trimming and J lost 6 bases, with 10 bases between them. CDR3 length equals 13 residues. The CDR3 DNA follows: TGTGCCAGCAGTTCAGGTGGGATCAATGAGCAGTTCTTC. Translation gives CASSSGGINEQFF.

This clonotype was observed a few times. The chain is built from TRBV7-9 and TRBJ2-1; D is ambiguous. Germline-derived CDR1 and CDR2 are SEHNR and FQNEAQ (reference sequence). The CDR3 runs 14 residues. V was trimmed by 1 base and J by 6 bases, leaving 10 bases between them. This CDR3 is CASSLGSTGNEQFF. For the CDR3, the DNA is TGTGCCAGCAGCTTAGGATCAACGGGCAATGAGCAGTTCTTC.

The chain has TRBV14 and TRBJ2-2; possibly TRBD1 or TRBD2 for D (5 bases each). Germline CDR1 reads SGHDN; CDR2 reads FVKESK. Trimming took off 0 bases at V and 4 bases at J, with 15 bases between the two ends. CDR3 length: 17 amino acids. Written as DNA, the CDR3 is TGTGCCAGCAGCCAAGAGGTCGGGGACGTTACCACCGGGGAGCTGTTTTTT. Translation gives CASSQEVGDVTTGELFF.

V is TRBV9 and J is TRBJ2-1, with 7 nucleotides matching TRBD2. The CDR3 is made up of 16 amino acids. In germline, CDR1 is SGDLS, CDR2 YYNGEE. Germline trimming cut 3 bases from V and 4 bases from J; bases unmatched to any gene: 10. This CDR3 reads CASSETVTGGYNEQFF. The DNA of the CDR3 is TGTGCCAGCAGCGAGACGGTCACCGGGGGGTACAATGAGCAGTTCTTC. Filled out from reference TRBV9 and TRBJ2-1, the complete variable domain reads DSGVTQTPKHLITATGQRVTLRCSPRSGDLSVYWYQQSLDQGLQFLIQYYNGEERAKGNILERFSAQQFPDLHSELNLSSLELGDSALYFCASSETVTGGYNEQFFGPGTRLTVL.

This chain links TRBV27 with TRBJ2-7; D could derive from TRBD1 or TRBD2 (5 bases each). Germline CDR1 and CDR2: MNHEY and SMNVEV (reference sequence). The CDR3 spans 18 residues. Trimming removed 6 bases from V and 4 bases from J, with 28 bases in between. The CDR3 loop is CASRGIGDRAEGMYEQYF. The CDR3 bases are TGTGCCAGCAGGGGTATCGGAGATAGGGCAGAGGGGATGTACGAGCAGTACTTC.